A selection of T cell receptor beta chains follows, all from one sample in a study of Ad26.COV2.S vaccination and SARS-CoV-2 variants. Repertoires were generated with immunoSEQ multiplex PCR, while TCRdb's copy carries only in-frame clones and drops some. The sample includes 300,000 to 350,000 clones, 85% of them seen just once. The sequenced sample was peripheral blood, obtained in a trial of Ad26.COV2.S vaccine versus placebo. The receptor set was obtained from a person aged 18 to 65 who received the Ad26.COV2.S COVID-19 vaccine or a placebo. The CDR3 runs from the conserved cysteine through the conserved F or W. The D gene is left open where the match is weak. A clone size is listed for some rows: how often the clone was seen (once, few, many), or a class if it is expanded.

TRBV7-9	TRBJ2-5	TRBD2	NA	CASSGLAGPKETQYF	TGTGCCAGCAGTGGACTAGCGGGACCTAAAGAGACCCAGTACTTC
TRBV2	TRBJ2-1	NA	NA	CASDDPGTHNEQFF	TGTGCCAGCGATGACCCAGGCACCCACAATGAGCAGTTCTTC
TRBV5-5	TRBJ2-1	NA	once	CASTVLRGGNNEQFF	TGTGCCAGCACGGTCCTAAGGGGCGGGAACAATGAGCAGTTCTTC
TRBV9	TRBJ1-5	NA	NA	CASSSDTGLGQPQHF	TGTGCCAGCAGCTCGGATACAGGGTTGGGTCAGCCCCAGCATTTT
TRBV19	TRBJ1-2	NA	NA	CASRRPFLGGDYGYTF	TGTGCCAGTAGGAGGCCATTTCTGGGAGGCGACTATGGCTACACCTTC
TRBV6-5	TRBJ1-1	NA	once	CASIRAAGRDTEAFF	TGTGCCAGCATTAGGGCAGCAGGTAGGGACACTGAAGCTTTCTTT
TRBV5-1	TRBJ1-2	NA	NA	CASSLAHGGGDGYTF	TGCGCCAGCAGCTTGGCCCACGGGGGCGGCGATGGCTACACCTTC
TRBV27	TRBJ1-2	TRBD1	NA	CASSPGQGVGYTF	TGTGCCAGCAGTCCCGGACAGGGAGTGGGCTACACCTTC
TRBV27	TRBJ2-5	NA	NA	CASSLGGGQETQYF	TGTGCCAGCAGTTTGGGTGGGGGGCAAGAGACCCAGTACTTC
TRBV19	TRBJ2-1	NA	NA	CASSIDHASSANEQFF	TGTGCCAGTAGTATAGATCACGCCAGTTCAGCGAATGAGCAGTTCTTC
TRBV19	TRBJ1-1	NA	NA	CASRKSVSMNTEAFF	TGTGCCAGTAGAAAGAGTGTGAGCATGAACACTGAAGCTTTCTTT
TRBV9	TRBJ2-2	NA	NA	CASSVSLNTGELFF	TGTGCCAGCAGCGTATCCTTAAACACCGGGGAGCTGTTTTTT
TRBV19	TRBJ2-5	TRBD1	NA	CASSGSTGQETQYF	TGTGCCAGTAGTGGGTCGACAGGGCAAGAGACCCAGTACTTC
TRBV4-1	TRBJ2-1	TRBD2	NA	CASSQDLAGVRNEQFF	TGCGCCAGCAGCCAAGACCTAGCGGGGGTCCGCAATGAGCAGTTCTTC
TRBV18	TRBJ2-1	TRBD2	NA	CASSPGISSGGKESYNEQFF	TGTGCCAGCTCACCAGGGATTAGTAGCGGGGGGAAAGAATCCTACAATGAGCAGTTCTTC